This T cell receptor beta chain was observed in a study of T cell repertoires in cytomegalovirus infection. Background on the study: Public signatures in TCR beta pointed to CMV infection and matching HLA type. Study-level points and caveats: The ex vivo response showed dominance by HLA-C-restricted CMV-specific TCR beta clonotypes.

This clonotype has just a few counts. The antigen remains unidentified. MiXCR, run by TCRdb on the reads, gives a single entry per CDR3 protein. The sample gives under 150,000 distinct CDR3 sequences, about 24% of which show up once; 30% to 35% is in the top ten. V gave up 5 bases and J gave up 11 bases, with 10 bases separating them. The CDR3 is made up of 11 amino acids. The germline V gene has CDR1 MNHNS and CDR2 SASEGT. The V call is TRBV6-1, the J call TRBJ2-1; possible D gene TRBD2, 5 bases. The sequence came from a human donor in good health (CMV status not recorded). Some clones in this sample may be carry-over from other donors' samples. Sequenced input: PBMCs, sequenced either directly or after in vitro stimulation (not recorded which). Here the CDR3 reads CASSRGGKQFF. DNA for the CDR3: TGTGCCAGCAGTAGAGGAGGAAAGCAGTTCTTC.